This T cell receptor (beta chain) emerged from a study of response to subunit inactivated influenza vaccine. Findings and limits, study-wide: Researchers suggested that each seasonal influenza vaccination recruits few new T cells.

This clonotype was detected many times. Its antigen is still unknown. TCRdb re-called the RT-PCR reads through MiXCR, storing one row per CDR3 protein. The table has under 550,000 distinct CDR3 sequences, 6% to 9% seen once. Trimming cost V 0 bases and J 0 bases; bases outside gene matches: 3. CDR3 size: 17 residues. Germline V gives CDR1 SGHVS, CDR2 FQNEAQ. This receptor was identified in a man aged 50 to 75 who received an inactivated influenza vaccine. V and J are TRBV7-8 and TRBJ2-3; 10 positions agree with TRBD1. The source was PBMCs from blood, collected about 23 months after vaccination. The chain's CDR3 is CASSLAGQGLSTDTQYF. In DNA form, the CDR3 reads TGTGCCAGCAGCTTAGCGGGACAGGGGCTAAGCACAGATACGCAGTATTTT. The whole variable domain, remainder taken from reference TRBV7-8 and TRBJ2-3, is GAGVSQSPRYKVAKRGQDVALRCDPISGHVSLFWYQQALGQGPEFLTYFQNEAQLDKSGLPSDRFFAERPEGSVSTLKIQRTQQEDSAVYLCASSLAGQGLSTDTQYFGPGTRLTVL.